This T cell receptor beta chain derives from a study of shared clonotypes between healthy human individuals. The authors distributed each subset's genomic DNA evenly over several immunoSEQ plates. The repertoire was sequenced with immunoSEQ multiplex PCR; TCRdb's copy has only in-frame clones and lacks some. The top ten hold 0.61% of the sample, which has over a million clones, around 78% seen once. Donors were healthy HIV-negative adults without recently reported acute infections or vaccinations. Germline assignment: CDR1 PRHDT and CDR2 FYEKMQ (reference sequence). CDR3 size: 15 residues. The germline V and J ends were trimmed by 0 bases and 0 bases, with 8 bases remaining between them.

The J gene is TRBJ1-1, the V gene TRBV13; D not certain. The sequencing input was memory CD4+ T cells from PBMCs. Subset reported: CD45RA-negative fraction. The sequence came from a young man in good health. Some clones in this sample may be carry-over from other donors' samples. CDR3 residues: CASSLGGGMNTEAFF. The CDR3 nucleotides read TGTGCCAGCAGCTTAGGGGGCGGTATGAACACTGAAGCTTTCTTT.